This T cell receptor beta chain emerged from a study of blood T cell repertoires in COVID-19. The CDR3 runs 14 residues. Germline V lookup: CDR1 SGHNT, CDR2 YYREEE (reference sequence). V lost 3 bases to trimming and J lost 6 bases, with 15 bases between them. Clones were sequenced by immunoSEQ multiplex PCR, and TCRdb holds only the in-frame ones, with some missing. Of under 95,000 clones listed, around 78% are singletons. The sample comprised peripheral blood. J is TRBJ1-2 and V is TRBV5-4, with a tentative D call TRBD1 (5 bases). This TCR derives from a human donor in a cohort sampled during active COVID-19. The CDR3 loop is CASSSSSGLHGYTF. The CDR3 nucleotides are TGTGCCAGCAGCTCGTCCTCAGGGCTTCATGGCTACACCTTC.